This TCR beta chain appears in the sequencing data of a study of T cell changes during pregnancy in multiple sclerosis. Assay used: immunoSEQ multiplex PCR; TCRdb lists only in-frame clones, some missing. The table records roughly 100,000 clones, just over 90% of them present only once. Deletions cut 3 bases from V and 3 bases from J, with 16 bases between. The CDR3 is 16 residues long. Germline lookup yields CDR1 MNHEY and CDR2 SMNVEV (reference sequence). The sample consisted of peripheral blood, taken after pregnancy. The chain joins TRBV27 to TRBJ2-3, with a possible D match to TRBD2 (7 bases). This receptor was identified in a female donor with multiple sclerosis, enrolled in a pregnancy study. The CDR3 spells CASSFILGRGTDTQYF. The CDR3 region has the DNA TGTGCCAGCAGTTTTATTTTGGGGAGGGGGACAGATACGCAGTATTTT.